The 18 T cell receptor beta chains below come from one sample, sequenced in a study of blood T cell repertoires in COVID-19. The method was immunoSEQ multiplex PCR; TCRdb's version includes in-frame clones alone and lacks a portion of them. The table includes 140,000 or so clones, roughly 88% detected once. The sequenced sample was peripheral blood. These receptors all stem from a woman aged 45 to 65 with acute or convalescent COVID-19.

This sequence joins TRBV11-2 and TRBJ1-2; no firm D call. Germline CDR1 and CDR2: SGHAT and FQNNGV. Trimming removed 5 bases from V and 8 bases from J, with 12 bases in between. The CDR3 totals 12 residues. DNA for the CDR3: TGTGCCAGCAGCCCTACCGGGTACGGCTACACCTTC. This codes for CASSPTGYGYTF.

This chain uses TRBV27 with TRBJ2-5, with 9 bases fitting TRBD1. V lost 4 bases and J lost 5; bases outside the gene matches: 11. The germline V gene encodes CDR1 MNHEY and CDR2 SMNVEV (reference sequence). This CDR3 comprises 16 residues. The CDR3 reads CASSSPGRTGEETQYF. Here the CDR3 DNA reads TGTGCCAGCAGTTCCCCCGGGAGGACAGGGGAGGAGACCCAGTACTTC.

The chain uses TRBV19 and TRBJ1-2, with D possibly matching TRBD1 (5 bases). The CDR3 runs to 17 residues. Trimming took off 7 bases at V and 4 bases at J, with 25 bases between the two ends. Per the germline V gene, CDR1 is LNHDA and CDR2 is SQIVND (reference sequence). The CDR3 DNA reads TGTGCCAGTACCACCGCGGGGCCCGCAAGCCCCATCTATGGCTACACCTTC. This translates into CASTTAGPASPIYGYTF.

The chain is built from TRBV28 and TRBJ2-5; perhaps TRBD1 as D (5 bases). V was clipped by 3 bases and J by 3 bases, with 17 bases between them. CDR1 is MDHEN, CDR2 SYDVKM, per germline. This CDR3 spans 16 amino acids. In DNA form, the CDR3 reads TGTGCCAGCAGTTTTGGCGTTGGGGCTACCGAAGAGACCCAGTACTTC. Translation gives CASSFGVGATEETQYF.

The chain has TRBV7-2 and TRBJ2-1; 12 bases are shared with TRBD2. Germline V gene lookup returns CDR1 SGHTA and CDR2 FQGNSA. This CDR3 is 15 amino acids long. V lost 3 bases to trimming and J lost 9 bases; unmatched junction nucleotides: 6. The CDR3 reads CASSFGLAGLGEQFF. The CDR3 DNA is TGTGCCAGCAGCTTTGGACTAGCGGGGTTGGGTGAGCAGTTCTTC.

The DNA of the CDR3 is TGTGCCAGCAGCGTAGGACAGGGGGAGGGGAACACTGAAGCTTTCTTT. This translates into CASSVGQGEGNTEAFF. The chain uses TRBV9 and TRBJ1-1; the match to TRBD1 covers 9 bases. This CDR3 has 16 residues. Unmatched junction bases numbered 4, after V lost 0 bases and J lost 1 base. Germline-derived CDR1 and CDR2 are SGDLS and YYNGEE.

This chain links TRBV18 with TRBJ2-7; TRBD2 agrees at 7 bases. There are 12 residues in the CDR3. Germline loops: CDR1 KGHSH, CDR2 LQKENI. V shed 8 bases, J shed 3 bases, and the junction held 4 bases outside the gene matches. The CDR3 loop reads CASTREDYEQYF. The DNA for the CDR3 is TGTGCCAGCACCCGGGAGGACTACGAGCAGTACTTC.

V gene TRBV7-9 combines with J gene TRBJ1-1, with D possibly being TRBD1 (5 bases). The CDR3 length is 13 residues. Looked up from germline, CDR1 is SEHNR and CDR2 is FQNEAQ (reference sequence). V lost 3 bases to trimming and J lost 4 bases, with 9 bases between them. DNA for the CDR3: TGTGCCAGCAGCTTGGACAAATTCACTGAAGCTTTCTTT. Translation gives CASSLDKFTEAFF.

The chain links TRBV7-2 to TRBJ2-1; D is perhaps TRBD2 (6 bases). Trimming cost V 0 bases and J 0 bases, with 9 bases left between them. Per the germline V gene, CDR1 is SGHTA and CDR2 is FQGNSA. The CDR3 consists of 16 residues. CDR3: CASSLALASSYNEQFF. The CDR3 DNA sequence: TGTGCCAGCAGCTTAGCACTAGCCAGCTCCTACAATGAGCAGTTCTTC.

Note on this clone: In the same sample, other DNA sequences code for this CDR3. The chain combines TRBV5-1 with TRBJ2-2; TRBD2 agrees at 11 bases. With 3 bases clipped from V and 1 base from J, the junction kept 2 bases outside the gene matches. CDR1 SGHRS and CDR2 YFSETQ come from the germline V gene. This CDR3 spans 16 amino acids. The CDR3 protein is CASSSLAGGNTGELFF. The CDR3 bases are TGCGCCAGCAGCTCCCTAGCGGGAGGGAACACCGGGGAGCTGTTTTTT.

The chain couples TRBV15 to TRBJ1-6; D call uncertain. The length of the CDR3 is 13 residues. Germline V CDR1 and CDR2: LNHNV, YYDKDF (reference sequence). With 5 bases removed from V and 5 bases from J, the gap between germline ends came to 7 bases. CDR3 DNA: TGTGCCACCAGCGAGAGAAATAATTCACCCCTCCACTTT. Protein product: CATSERNNSPLHF. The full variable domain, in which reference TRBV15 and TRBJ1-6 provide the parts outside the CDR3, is DAMVIQNPRYQVTQFGKPVTLSCSQTLNHNVMYWYQQKSSQAPKLLFHYYDKDFNNEADTPDNFQSRRPNTSFCFLDIRSPGLGDTAMYLCATSERNNSPLHFGNGTRLTVT.

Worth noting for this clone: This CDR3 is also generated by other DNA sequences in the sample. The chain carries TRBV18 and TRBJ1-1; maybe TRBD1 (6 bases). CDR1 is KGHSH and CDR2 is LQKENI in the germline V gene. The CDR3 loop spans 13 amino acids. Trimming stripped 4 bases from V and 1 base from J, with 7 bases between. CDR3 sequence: CASSQDRNTEAFF. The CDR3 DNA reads TGTGCCAGCTCACAGGACAGGAACACTGAAGCTTTCTTT.

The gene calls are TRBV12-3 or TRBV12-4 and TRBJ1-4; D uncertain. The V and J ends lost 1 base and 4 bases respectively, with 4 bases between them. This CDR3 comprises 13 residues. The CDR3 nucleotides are TGTGCCAGCAGTTTAGTCGTTAATGAAAAACTGTTTTTT. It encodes CASSLVVNEKLFF.

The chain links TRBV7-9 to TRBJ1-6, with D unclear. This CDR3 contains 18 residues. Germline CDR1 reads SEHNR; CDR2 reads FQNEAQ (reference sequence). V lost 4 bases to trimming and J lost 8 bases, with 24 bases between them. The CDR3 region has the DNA TGTGCCAGCAGCTCTACCCTCGCGGGGATAAGGGCTGATTCACCCCTCCACTTT. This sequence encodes CASSSTLAGIRADSPLHF.

CDR3 bases: TGTGCCAGCAGCTCCGGACTAGCGGGGGCCCTCTACAATGAGCAGTTCTTC. It is translated as CASSSGLAGALYNEQFF. V usage is TRBV5-6 and J usage is TRBJ2-1; TRBD2 matches at 13 bases. The CDR3 covers 17 residues. The germline V gene encodes CDR1 SGHDT and CDR2 YYEEEE. Trimming removed 3 bases from V and 3 bases from J; junction bases left unmatched: 6.

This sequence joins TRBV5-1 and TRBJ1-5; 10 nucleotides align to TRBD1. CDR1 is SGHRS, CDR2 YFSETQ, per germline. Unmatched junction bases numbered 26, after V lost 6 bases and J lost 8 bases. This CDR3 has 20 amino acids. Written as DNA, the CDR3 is TGCGCCAGCATTATTGAGGGGACAGGGGTACCCCTAGTACCCGGGGAGCCCCAGCATTTT. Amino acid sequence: CASIIEGTGVPLVPGEPQHF.

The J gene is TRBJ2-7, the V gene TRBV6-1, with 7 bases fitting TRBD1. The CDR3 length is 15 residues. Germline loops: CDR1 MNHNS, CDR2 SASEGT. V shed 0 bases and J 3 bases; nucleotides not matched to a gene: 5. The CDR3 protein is CASSEAGDRVYEQYF. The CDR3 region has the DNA TGTGCCAGCAGTGAAGCGGGGGACAGAGTCTACGAGCAGTACTTC.

The CDR3: CASSPDQGFGETQYF. DNA for the CDR3: TGTGCCAGCTCACCAGACCAGGGGTTCGGAGAGACCCAGTACTTC. The V and J genes are TRBV18 and TRBJ2-5, with D possibly TRBD1 on 6 matching bases. Germline-derived CDR1 and CDR2 are KGHSH and LQKENI. The CDR3 contains 15 residues. V lost 2 bases and J 4 bases, leaving 14 bases between the germline ends.